This T cell receptor beta chain was obtained from a study of T cell responses to AZD1222 COVID-19 vaccine. Overall study findings and caveats: Spike-specific TCR depth and breadth grew after two AZD1222 doses. Donor demographics were predominantly white British with a female majority; clonal diversity may be underestimated. Only a handful of AZD1222 recipients, roughly 6 in all, had baseline seropositivity.

On this clone: Its antigen is unidentified.

Produced via immunoSEQ multiplex PCR; TCRdb's table is partial and in-frame only. There are about 140,000 clones in the sample; more than 85% occur only once, and around 1.2% lies in the top ten. The V gene lost 3 bases and the J gene lost 5 bases, with 15 bases spanning the gap. CDR1 is KGHDR, CDR2 SFDVKD, per germline. This CDR3 is 15 amino acids long. The receptor was isolated from an adult who received the AZD1222 COVID-19 vaccine. The V and J genes are TRBV24-1 and TRBJ2-5; D possibly corresponds to TRBD2 (6 bases). This specimen consisted of peripheral blood, obtained 28 days after the second AZD1222 dose. For the CDR3, the DNA is TGTGCCACCAGTGATGTCGGCGGGGCGGGGGAGACCCAGTACTTC. Translating gives CATSDVGGAGETQYF.